The 9 T cell receptor beta chains given below trace back to one sample, sequenced in a study of OX40 agonist ivuxolimab in advanced cancers. Sequenced by immunoSEQ multiplex PCR; TCRdb stores in-frame clones only, minus some. The table lists some 44,000 clones, around 86% of them singletons. The sample in question was CD4+ or CD8+ T cells sorted from blood, obtained in a trial of the OX40 agonist ivuxolimab. These receptors were collected from an adult with an advanced solid tumor such as melanoma, head and neck, liver or kidney cancer.

The J gene is TRBJ2-7, the V gene TRBV28; TRBD2 aligns across 9 bases. J lost 2 bases, V lost 6 bases, and 8 bases had no gene match. There are 15 residues in the CDR3. Germline CDR1 MDHEN, CDR2 SYDVKM. The CDR3 DNA reads TGTGCCAGCAGCCTTAGCGGGAGCAGCGCCTACGAGCAGTACTTC. Its translation: CASSLSGSSAYEQYF.

The genes are TRBV19 and TRBJ1-1; no firm D call. The CDR3 consists of 12 residues. Germline V CDR1 and CDR2: LNHDA, SQIVND (reference sequence). V was clipped by 7 bases and J by 6 bases, with 12 bases between them. The CDR3 sequence: CASTPDFAEAFF. Here the CDR3 DNA reads TGTGCCAGTACCCCGGATTTCGCTGAAGCTTTCTTT.

V is TRBV7-3 and J is TRBJ1-2; D is uncertain. The CDR3 runs to 13 residues. The V and J ends lost 4 bases and 6 bases respectively, with 12 bases between them. CDR1 and CDR2 from the germline V gene are SGHTA and FQGTGA. CDR3: CASSYGGLDGYTF. CDR3 in DNA: TGTGCCAGCAGCTACGGAGGGCTGGATGGCTACACCTTC.

CDR3 sequence: CASSLAGLGGEQFF. CDR3 coding DNA: TGTGCCAGCAGCTTAGCGGGGCTAGGGGGCGAGCAGTTCTTC. The chain uses TRBV7-6 and TRBJ2-1; 7 bases line up with TRBD1. Germline V CDR1 and CDR2: SGHVS, FNYEAQ. The V gene end was trimmed by 0 bases and the J gene end by 10 bases; junction bases not matched to a gene: 6. The CDR3 sequence is 14 residues long.

The chain has TRBV6-1 and TRBJ1-6; 7 positions match TRBD1. After removal of 6 bases from V and 7 bases from J, the junction contained 9 bases not matched to a gene. The CDR3 has 15 amino acids. Germline CDR1 reads MNHNS; CDR2 reads SASEGT. The CDR3 sequence is CASSTTGATNSPLHF. The DNA for the CDR3 is TGTGCCAGCAGCACCACAGGGGCAACAAATTCACCCCTCCACTTT.

The rearrangement joins TRBV19 to TRBJ2-5, with no clear D. The CDR3 totals 13 residues. Trimming removed 5 bases from V and 0 bases from J, with 7 bases in between. Germline values: CDR1 LNHDA, CDR2 SQIVND (reference sequence). Here the CDR3 DNA reads TGTGCCAGTAGTTTCAGACACCAAGAGACCCAGTACTTC. It is translated as CASSFRHQETQYF.

The J gene is TRBJ1-1, the V gene TRBV6-1; no firm D call. The CDR3 is made up of 14 amino acids. The V gene's germline CDR1 is MNHNS and CDR2 SASEGT. V lost 4 bases, J lost 0 bases, and 9 bases lay in between. CDR3 in DNA: TGTGCCAGCAGTGGTATTACAGTGAACACTGAAGCTTTCTTT. Its translation is CASSGITVNTEAFF.

This chain links TRBV5-6 with TRBJ1-4; no definite D call. With 4 bases removed from V and 8 bases from J, the gap between germline ends came to 12 bases. In germline, CDR1 is SGHDT, CDR2 YYEEEE. The CDR3 runs 13 residues. CDR3 region: CASSAGPREKLFF. DNA of the CDR3: TGTGCCAGCAGCGCTGGTCCGAGGGAAAAACTGTTTTTT.

The chain has TRBV19 and TRBJ1-5, with TRBD1 matching 8 bases. The CDR3 has 16 residues. Germline V gene data show CDR1 as LNHDA and CDR2 as SQIVND (reference sequence). Germline trimming cut 10 bases from V and 6 bases from J; bases unmatched to any gene: 17. The CDR3 DNA reads as TGTGCCACCTCCCCCCAGGGCGGACAGGGTGGTCAGCCCCAGCATTTT. This codes for CATSPQGGQGGQPQHF.